The 20 T cell receptor beta chains below all came from one sample that was sequenced in a study of blood T cells in healthy people across ages. A second PCR of roughly 7 to 11 cycles used a sample-barcoded 5' primer and a J-beta primer mix. Using its own MiXCR run on the 5' RACE reads, TCRdb lists one record per CDR3 protein. Among approximately 680,000 distinct CDR3 sequences listed, roughly 32% were seen once. Sequencing used blood. Receptors were obtained from a woman aged 80 or older in good health.

This chain joins TRBV13 and TRBJ2-3; no reliable D call. This CDR3 contains 15 residues. The V gene's germline CDR1 is PRHDT and CDR2 FYEKMQ (reference sequence). V lost 3 bases and J lost 2, with 12 bases in between. The DNA for the CDR3 is TGTGCCAGCAGCTTCGGCATTGGATTCACAGATACGCAGTATTTT. It yields the protein CASSFGIGFTDTQYF.

The table lists this clonotype with many counts. The V gene is TRBV11-2, the J gene TRBJ1-2; unclear D gene. Germline V lookup: CDR1 SGHAT, CDR2 FQNNGV. CDR3 length: 14 residues. With 5 bases removed from V and 4 bases from J, the gap between germline ends came to 14 bases. CDR3 in DNA: TGTGCCAGCAGCCCAAATTCGGGAGTCTATGGCTACACCTTC. Encoded protein: CASSPNSGVYGYTF.

On this clonotype: A read error is possible here, since a much larger clone lies one base away. The rearrangement joins TRBV28 to TRBJ2-1, with D uncertain. CDR1 MDHEN and CDR2 SYDVKM come from the germline V gene. The CDR3 totals 14 residues. Trimming pared 5 bases from V and 10 bases from J, leaving 18 bases between. The CDR3 region is CASSPSTVTYEQFF. The CDR3 DNA is TGTGCCAGCAGTCCTTCCACAGTTACCTACGAGCAGTTCTTC.

There are many counts of this clonotype. This rearrangement joins TRBV6-6 to TRBJ2-5; 9 nucleotides line up with TRBD1. Trimming at V came to 0 bases and at J to 2 bases, leaving 4 bases not matched to a gene. This CDR3 region has 16 residues. Germline CDR1 is MNHNY and CDR2 is SVGAGI (reference sequence). The CDR3 DNA follows: TGTGCCAGCAGTTACTCGATGGGACAGGGACAAGAGACCCAGTACTTC. It encodes CASSYSMGQGQETQYF.

The chain recombines TRBV7-9 with TRBJ2-7, with D possibly being TRBD1 (5 bases). Germline V gene lookup returns CDR1 SEHNR and CDR2 FQNEAQ (reference sequence). Trimming shortened V by 2 bases and J by 0 bases, and 14 bases separated the two germline ends. The CDR3 consists of 16 residues. In DNA form, the CDR3 reads TGTGCCAGCAGCTTACCAGGGTGGGAAAGCTCCTACGAGCAGTACTTC. The encoded protein is CASSLPGWESSYEQYF.

For the CDR3, the DNA is TGTGCCAGCAGCGTAGACGCGGAGAACACTGAAGCTTTCTTT. Translated: CASSVDAENTEAFF. The V and J genes are TRBV9 and TRBJ1-1; D is undetermined. The length of the CDR3 is 14 residues. Germline loops: CDR1 SGDLS, CDR2 YYNGEE. The germline V and J ends were trimmed by 0 bases and 1 base, with 7 bases remaining between them.

Ten or more counts support this clonotype. The gene calls are TRBV20-1 and TRBJ2-5; D gene ambiguous. V lost 3 bases and J 4 bases, leaving 6 bases between the germline ends. CDR1 is DFQATT, CDR2 SNEGSKA, per germline (reference sequence). This CDR3 is 11 amino acids long. The CDR3 reads CSASFGETQYF. CDR3 bases: TGCAGTGCTAGCTTCGGAGAGACCCAGTACTTC.

This clonotype was observed at least ten times. This chain uses TRBV28 with TRBJ1-4; D is possibly TRBD1 (6 bases). There are 16 residues in the CDR3. Germline V lookup: CDR1 MDHEN, CDR2 SYDVKM. V was clipped by 6 bases and J by 0 bases, with 14 bases between them. CDR3 coding DNA: TGTGCCAGCAGCTCGGGGACACATGCAACTAATGAAAAACTGTTTTTT. It codes for CASSSGTHATNEKLFF.

This clonotype has only a few counts. This chain links TRBV27 with TRBJ1-1, with D maybe TRBD1 (5 bases). Per the germline V gene, CDR1 is MNHEY and CDR2 is SMNVEV (reference sequence). Trimming shortened V by 3 bases and J by 1 base, and 12 bases separated the two germline ends. CDR3 length equals 15 residues. CDR3 in DNA: TGTGCCAGCAGTTTTTCCCCGACAGAGAACACTGAAGCTTTCTTT. Its translation: CASSFSPTENTEAFF.

At least ten counts were recorded for this clonotype. The CDR3 here is CASSLDIQQPYGYTF. The CDR3 DNA reads as TGCGCCAGCAGCTTGGATATTCAGCAGCCCTATGGCTACACCTTC. J is TRBJ1-2 and V is TRBV5-1, with D unresolved. The CDR3 is 15 amino acids. In germline, CDR1 is SGHRS, CDR2 YFSETQ. V dropped 0 bases and J dropped 4 bases, with 13 bases sitting between them.

The table lists this clonotype with many counts. The chain recombines TRBV6-5 with TRBJ2-3; D is perhaps TRBD2 (7 bases). Germline loops: CDR1 MNHEY, CDR2 SVGAGI. V gave up 4 bases and J gave up 3 bases, with 23 bases separating them. The CDR3 spans 18 residues. DNA of the CDR3: TGTGCCAGCAGTTCTAAGGGTCGGGGGGCCGTCAATACAGATACGCAGTATTTT. Its translation is CASSSKGRGAVNTDTQYF.

This clonotype was found many times. This sequence may be a read error, since a much larger clone differs from it by one base. The V gene is TRBV7-2, the J gene TRBJ2-5; TRBD1 might be the D (6 bases). The germline CDR1 and CDR2 sequences are SGHTA and FQGNSA. V lost 5 bases, J lost 5 bases, and 15 bases lay in between. This CDR3 spans 14 amino acids. The chain's CDR3 is CASSHFGGRETQYF. CDR3 DNA: TGTGCCAGCAGCCACTTTGGGGGCCGGGAGACCCAGTACTTC. Together with reference TRBV7-2 and TRBJ2-5, the CDR3 gives the full variable domain: GAGVSQSPSNKVTEKGKDVELRCDPISGHTALYWYRQSLGQGLEFLIYFQGNSAPDKSGLPSDRFSAERTGGSVSTLTIQRTQQEDSAVYLCASSHFGGRETQYFGPGTRLLVL.

The table lists this clonotype with many counts. J is TRBJ2-3 and V is TRBV5-1; D call uncertain. This CDR3 has 13 amino acids. Germline CDR1 reads SGHRS; CDR2 reads YFSETQ. Trimming left V 3 bases short and J 2 bases short, with 7 bases between. CDR3 nucleotide sequence: TGCGCCAGCAGCTCGCCACCCACAGATACGCAGTATTTT. Translation: CASSSPPTDTQYF.

The J gene is TRBJ1-4, the V gene TRBV9; no firm D call. This CDR3 region has 15 residues. Trimming stripped 4 bases from V and 2 bases from J, with 12 bases between. Germline loops: CDR1 SGDLS, CDR2 YYNGEE. CDR3 in amino acids: CASSRNGRTNEKLFF. The CDR3, as DNA: TGTGCCAGCAGCAGAAACGGACGGACTAATGAAAAACTGTTTTTT.

For this clonotype: A read error is possible here, since a much larger clone lies one base away. The chain uses TRBV12-3 or TRBV12-4 and TRBJ2-1, with D possibly being TRBD2 (5 bases). The CDR3 spans 15 residues. CDR3 in amino acids: CACSFWAGPYNEQFF. CDR3 bases: TGTGCCTGCAGTTTCTGGGCGGGCCCCTACAATGAGCAGTTCTTC.

The V and J genes are TRBV20-1 and TRBJ1-4; TRBD1 might be the D (6 bases). The CDR3 has 15 amino acids. V gave up 6 bases and J gave up 0 bases, with 14 bases separating them. Germline V lookup: CDR1 DFQATT, CDR2 SNEGSKA (reference sequence). CDR3 sequence: CSASSPGATNEKLFF. CDR3 DNA: TGCAGTGCATCCAGCCCAGGGGCAACTAATGAAAAACTGTTTTTT.

The rearrangement uses TRBV29-1 and TRBJ1-3; D remains unclear. CDR3 length equals 12 residues. Trimming took off 5 bases at V and 0 bases at J, with 5 bases between the two ends. Germline V gene sequence: CDR1 SQVTM, CDR2 ANQGSEA. In DNA, the CDR3 is TGCAGCGTTTCGAGCTCTGGAAACACCATATATTTT. It translates to CSVSSSGNTIYF.

This clonotype was found many times. The V gene is TRBV7-2, the J gene TRBJ1-5, with D possibly being TRBD1 (5 bases). CDR1 SGHTA and CDR2 FQGNSA come from the germline V gene. This CDR3 has 13 residues. V lost 1 base and J 12 bases, leaving 13 bases between the germline ends. This chain's CDR3 is CASSLGGNTGQHF. The CDR3 bases are TGTGCCAGCAGCTTAGGAGGGAATACAGGCCAGCATTTT.

This chain joins TRBV29-1 and TRBJ2-3; 10 bases agree with TRBD1. There are 15 residues in the CDR3. Looked up from germline, CDR1 is SQVTM and CDR2 is ANQGSEA. J lost 5 bases, V lost 5 bases, and 10 bases had no gene match. CDR3 in amino acids: CSVMSRDRGVDTQYF. The CDR3, as DNA: TGCAGCGTTATGTCCCGGGACAGGGGTGTAGATACGCAGTATTTT.

The genes are TRBV12-3 or TRBV12-4 and TRBJ2-2; D unclear. The V end was cut by 3 bases, the J end by 6 bases, with 14 bases between. This CDR3 is built from 15 residues. CDR3 sequence: CASSFVTPDAGELFF. CDR3 bases: TGTGCCAGCAGTTTTGTTACCCCTGACGCCGGGGAGCTGTTTTTT.